Reported below is one T cell receptor (beta chain). Its antigen is unidentified. This sample was included in a study of T cells after yellow fever vaccination. General observations from the study: Clones that expanded after primary vaccination mostly reappeared after the booster (96% CD4, approximately 87% CD8). Clonotype sharing between CD4 and CD8 compartments was small.

UMIs and a universal primer site were added when TCR cDNA was made by 5'RACE template switching. TCRdb re-derived calls from the 5' RACE reads in MiXCR, one entry per CDR3 protein. The sample yields a few hundred thousand distinct CDR3 sequences, roughly 4.3% seen once. The germline gives CDR1 SEHNR, CDR2 FQNEAQ (reference sequence). The CDR3 has 15 amino acids. V lost 5 bases to trimming and J lost 0 bases, with 13 bases between them. This clonotype was obtained from a man between 18 and 35 years old who received the YFV17D yellow fever vaccine. The V call is TRBV7-9, the J call TRBJ1-1; D is unresolved. The material sequenced was PBMCs, taken 5 days after the yellow fever booster vaccination. The CDR3: CASSPMAGVNTEAFF. In DNA, the CDR3 is TGTGCCAGCAGCCCTATGGCGGGAGTGAACACTGAAGCTTTCTTT.